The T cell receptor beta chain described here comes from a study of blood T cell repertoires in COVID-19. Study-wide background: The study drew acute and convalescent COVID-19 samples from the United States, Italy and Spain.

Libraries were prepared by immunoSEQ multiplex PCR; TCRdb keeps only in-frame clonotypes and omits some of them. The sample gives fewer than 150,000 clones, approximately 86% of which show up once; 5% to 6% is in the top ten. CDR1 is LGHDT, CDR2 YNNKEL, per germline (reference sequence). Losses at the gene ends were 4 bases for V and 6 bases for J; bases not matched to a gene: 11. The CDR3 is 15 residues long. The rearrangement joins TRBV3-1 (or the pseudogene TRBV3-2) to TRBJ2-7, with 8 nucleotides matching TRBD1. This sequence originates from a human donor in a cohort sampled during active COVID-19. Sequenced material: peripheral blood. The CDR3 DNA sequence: TGTGCCAGCAGCCCTCTGGACAGGGAGTTTGGCGAGCAGTACTTC. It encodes CASSPLDREFGEQYF.